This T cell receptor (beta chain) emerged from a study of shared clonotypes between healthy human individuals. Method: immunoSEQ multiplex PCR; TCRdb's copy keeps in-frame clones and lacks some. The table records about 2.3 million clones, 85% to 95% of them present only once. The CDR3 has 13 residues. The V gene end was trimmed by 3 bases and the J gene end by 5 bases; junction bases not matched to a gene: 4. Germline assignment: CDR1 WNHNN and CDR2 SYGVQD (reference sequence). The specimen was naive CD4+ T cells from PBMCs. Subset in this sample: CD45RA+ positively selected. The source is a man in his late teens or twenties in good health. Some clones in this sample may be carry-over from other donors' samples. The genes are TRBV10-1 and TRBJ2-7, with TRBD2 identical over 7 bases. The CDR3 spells CASSDGREDEQYF. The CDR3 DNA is TGCGCCAGCAGTGACGGCCGGGAGGACGAGCAGTACTTC.